The clone carrying this T cell receptor (beta chain) appeared a single time. V lost 6 bases, J lost 7 bases, and 15 bases lay in between. The CDR3 totals 13 residues. CDR1 is ENHRY and CDR2 is SYGVKD in the germline V gene. This entry comes from a study of blood T cell repertoires in COVID-19. For the study at large: The study drew acute and convalescent COVID-19 samples from the United States, Italy and Spain. The analysed material was cDNA or gDNA that came from T cells, B-cell-depleted T cells, or PBMCs.

Produced via immunoSEQ multiplex PCR; TCRdb's table is partial and in-frame only. The sample lists hundreds of thousands of clones, roughly 90% occurring once. This TCR was sampled from a man in his late teens or twenties with active or convalescent COVID-19. The sample comprised peripheral blood. The chain recombines TRBV10-3 with TRBJ1-1; D call uncertain. The CDR3 sequence: CAISPTGMIEAFF. The DNA of the CDR3 is TGTGCCATCAGCCCAACCGGGATGATTGAAGCTTTCTTT.